The 31 T cell receptor beta chains below come from one sample, sequenced in a study of T cell repertoires in cytomegalovirus infection. TCRdb itself ran the reads through MiXCR, one entry per CDR3 protein. In the table there are about 830,000 distinct CDR3 sequences, less than 35% of which are singletons. Their cognate antigens are unknown. Sequenced material: cultured CD8+ T cells from PBMCs, taken from culture after CMV antigen stimulation. The source is a human donor in good health (CMV status not recorded). Some clones in this sample may be carry-over from other donors' samples.

The rearrangement uses TRBV2 and TRBJ1-1, with 8 bases matching TRBD1. Germline V CDR1 and CDR2: SNHLY, FYNNEI. The CDR3 contains 15 residues. The J segment lost 3 bases and the V segment lost 7 bases, leaving 10 bases of the junction unmatched. CDR3 protein: CASNSPGGSDTEAFF. In nucleotides, the CDR3 is TGTGCCAGCAATTCCCCAGGGGGCTCGGACACTGAAGCTTTCTTT.

The J gene is TRBJ2-2, the V gene TRBV10-3; TRBD1 matches 8 bases. V was pared by 4 bases and J by 3 bases, with 7 bases of the junction left unmatched. From germline, CDR1 is ENHRY and CDR2 SYGVKD. This CDR3 has 16 amino acids. This CDR3 reads CAISARTGIDTGELFF. The CDR3 bases are TGTGCCATCAGTGCTCGGACAGGGATCGACACCGGGGAGCTGTTTTTT.

The rearrangement links TRBV9 to TRBJ2-2; 8 bases line up with TRBD2. The CDR3 is made up of 17 amino acids. Germline V gives CDR1 SGDLS, CDR2 YYNGEE. Trimming at V came to 2 bases and at J to 0 bases, leaving 6 bases not matched to a gene. This CDR3 is CASSVPGTRPNTGELFF. The CDR3 DNA follows: TGTGCCAGCAGCGTCCCGGGGACTAGACCGAACACCGGGGAGCTGTTTTTT. The whole variable domain, remainder taken from reference TRBV9 and TRBJ2-2, is DSGVTQTPKHLITATGQRVTLRCSPRSGDLSVYWYQQSLDQGLQFLIQYYNGEERAKGNILERFSAQQFPDLHSELNLSSLELGDSALYFCASSVPGTRPNTGELFFGEGSRLTVL.

The chain couples TRBV5-6 to TRBJ1-1, with D uncertain. This CDR3 is 14 amino acids long. V lost 0 bases, J lost 7 bases, and 13 bases lay in between. Germline values: CDR1 SGHDT, CDR2 YYEEEE. DNA of the CDR3: TGTGCCAGCAGCTTGGGACCCCAGTTGGGTGAAGCTTTCTTT. Protein sequence: CASSLGPQLGEAFF.

The chain joins TRBV10-3 to TRBJ1-5; possible D gene TRBD1, 6 bases. CDR1 is ENHRY, CDR2 SYGVKD, per germline. V shed 10 bases and J shed 0 bases, with 13 bases lying between them. The CDR3 is 14 amino acids. CDR3 loop: CATADSISNQPQHF. DNA for the CDR3: TGTGCCACCGCGGACAGTATTAGCAATCAGCCCCAGCATTTT.

This clonotype was counted ten times or more. The chain carries TRBV11-3 and TRBJ2-1, with unresolved D. Germline CDR1 is SGHNT and CDR2 is YENEEA. CDR3 length equals 13 residues. V shed 2 bases and J shed 2 bases, with 4 bases lying between them. The CDR3 region has the DNA TGTGCCAGCAGCTTAAGGGCCTACAATGAGCAGTTCTTC. Translating it yields CASSLRAYNEQFF. The whole variable domain, filled in from reference TRBV11-3 and TRBJ2-1, reads EAGVVQSPRYKIIEKKQPVAFWCNPISGHNTLYWYLQNLGQGPELLIRYENEEAVDDSQLPKDRFSAERLKGVDSTLKIQPAELGDSAVYLCASSLRAYNEQFFGPGTRLTVL.

The V gene is TRBV6-6, the J gene TRBJ2-1; tentatively, D is TRBD2 (6 bases). The CDR3 contains 15 residues. Trimming took 0 bases from V and 8 from J, leaving 14 bases between them. Germline V lookup: CDR1 MNHNY, CDR2 SVGAGI (reference sequence). This CDR3 reads CASSYSTGAKDEQFF. The CDR3 DNA reads as TGTGCCAGCAGTTACTCGACGGGAGCAAAGGATGAGCAGTTCTTC.

This clonotype showed up just a few times. The chain employs TRBV7-4 and TRBJ2-7; 8 bases line up with TRBD2. Per germline, CDR1 SGHVT and CDR2 SQSDAQ. The CDR3 has 17 residues. V shed 1 base, J shed 6 bases, and the junction held 14 bases outside the gene matches. As DNA, the CDR3 is TGTGCCAGCAGCTTAGTGGGGGCCGGGACTAGAAGTAGCGAGCAGTACTTC. Residues: CASSLVGAGTRSSEQYF. The complete variable domain, with remaining parts taken from reference TRBV7-4 and TRBJ2-7, reads GAGVSQSPRYKVAKRGRDVALRCDSISGHVTLYWYRQTLGQGSEVLTYSQSDAQRDKSGRPSGRFSAERPERSVSTLKIQRTEQGDSAVYLCASSLVGAGTRSSEQYFGPGTRLTVT.

The genes are TRBV7-9 and TRBJ1-2; tentative D call: TRBD1 (6 bases). The V and J ends lost 4 bases and 5 bases respectively, with 17 bases between them. This CDR3 has 15 amino acids. The V gene's germline CDR1 is SEHNR and CDR2 FQNEAQ (reference sequence). CDR3 bases: TGTGCCAGCAGCTCAACCCGCAGGGGATGGTATGGCTACACCTTC. Its translation: CASSSTRRGWYGYTF. Based on the CDR3 plus reference TRBV7-9 and TRBJ1-2, the full variable domain is DTGVSQNPRHKITKRGQNVTFRCDPISEHNRLYWYRQTLGQGPEFLTYFQNEAQLEKSRLLSDRFSAERPKGSFSTLEIQRTEQGDSAMYLCASSSTRRGWYGYTFGSGTRLTVV.

V is TRBV6-5 and J is TRBJ2-1; TRBD2 aligns across 7 bases. CDR3 length equals 16 residues. Germline V gene sequence: CDR1 MNHEY, CDR2 SVGAGI. Trimming took 0 bases from V and 7 from J; bases not matched to a gene: 9. The CDR3 loop reads CASSYSTAGPWNEQFF. The CDR3 DNA is TGTGCCAGCAGTTACTCGACAGCGGGGCCCTGGAATGAGCAGTTCTTC.

There are a few counts of this clonotype. The genes are TRBV7-8 and TRBJ1-4; D is uncertain. CDR1 is SGHVS and CDR2 is FQNEAQ in the germline V gene. The CDR3 is 19 residues long. V lost 2 bases and J lost 3, with 22 bases in between. The CDR3 coding sequence is TGTGCCAGCAGCTTACTAGCTCGGACCGGACTTGAGGCTAATGAAAAACTGTTTTTT. It yields the protein CASSLLARTGLEANEKLFF. The full variable domain, rest sourced from reference TRBV7-8 and TRBJ1-4, is GAGVSQSPRYKVAKRGQDVALRCDPISGHVSLFWYQQALGQGPEFLTYFQNEAQLDKSGLPSDRFFAERPEGSVSTLKIQRTQQEDSAVYLCASSLLARTGLEANEKLFFGSGTQLSVL.

There are a few counts of this clonotype. Here the CDR3 reads CASSQDLVSRTGELFF. The CDR3 region has the DNA TGTGCCAGCAGCCAAGATCTTGTGAGTCGCACCGGGGAGCTGTTTTTT. The chain employs TRBV4-2 and TRBJ2-2; D ambiguous. The CDR3 consists of 16 residues. V lost 0 bases and J 4 bases, leaving 12 bases between the germline ends. Per the germline V gene, CDR1 is LGHNA and CDR2 is YNFKEQ.

The table lists this clonotype with a few counts. This chain uses TRBV6-6 with TRBJ1-6, with D maybe TRBD1 (5 bases). The CDR3 consists of 16 residues. The germline V gene encodes CDR1 MNHNY and CDR2 SVGAGI (reference sequence). V lost 7 bases and J 5 bases, leaving 18 bases between the germline ends. The CDR3 sequence is CASTDADSLNNSPLHF. CDR3 DNA sequence: TGTGCCAGCACCGATGCTGACAGCCTAAATAATTCACCCCTCCACTTT.

The rearrangement joins TRBV20-1 to TRBJ2-7; D is possibly TRBD1 (5 bases). This CDR3 has 13 amino acids. Germline CDR1 and CDR2: DFQATT and SNEGSKA (reference sequence). Trimming removed 6 bases at V and 3 bases at J, with 15 bases between. DNA of the CDR3: TGCAGTGCCCGCCCCCAGGGAAGCTACGAGCAGTACGTC. Its protein is CSARPQGSYEQYV.

This clonotype showed up just once. The chain recombines TRBV4-1 with TRBJ1-5; D gene uncertain. Germline V gives CDR1 MGHRA, CDR2 YSYEKL. CDR3 size: 15 residues. V lost 6 bases and J 7 bases, leaving 19 bases between the germline ends. In DNA form, the CDR3 reads TGCGCCAGCAGTGGTACCGGGGAGCTCGGACAGCCCCAGCATTTT. Its translation: CASSGTGELGQPQHF.

The chain joins TRBV27 to TRBJ1-4; D is undetermined. CDR1 and CDR2 (germline): MNHEY, SMNVEV (reference sequence). The length of the CDR3 is 15 residues. V gave up 3 bases and J gave up 8 bases, with 16 bases separating them. The CDR3 loop is CASSLVLAVGEKLFF. The CDR3 nucleotides read TGTGCCAGCAGTTTGGTGCTGGCGGTAGGGGAAAAACTGTTTTTT.

This clonotype was counted a few times. The rearrangement links TRBV7-8 to TRBJ1-2; no definite D call. The germline CDR1 and CDR2 sequences are SGHVS and FQNEAQ. There are 15 residues in the CDR3. V lost 0 bases, J lost 1 base, and 9 bases lay in between. The DNA for the CDR3 is TGTGCCAGCAGCTTAGCGCTTACTAATAACTATGGCTACACCTTC. It specifies CASSLALTNNYGYTF.

This clonotype was seen a few times. The chain recombines TRBV7-6 with TRBJ2-1; 8 nucleotides agree with TRBD2. Per the germline V gene, CDR1 is SGHVS and CDR2 is FNYEAQ. CDR3 length: 17 amino acids. After removal of 4 bases from V and 0 bases from J, the junction contained 8 bases not matched to a gene. The CDR3 loop reads CASSSRGGVSSYNEQFF. The CDR3 region has the DNA TGTGCCAGCAGCTCCCGGGGGGGGGTTAGCTCCTACAATGAGCAGTTCTTC. Looking up the rest from reference TRBV7-6 and TRBJ2-1 gives the full variable domain: GAGVSQSPRYKVTKRGQDVALRCDPISGHVSLYWYRQALGQGPEFLTYFNYEAQQDKSGLPNDRFSAERPEGSISTLTIQRTEQRDSAMYRCASSSRGGVSSYNEQFFGPGTRLTVL.

This clonotype occurred a few times. The V gene is TRBV7-6, the J gene TRBJ2-7; TRBD1 agrees at 11 bases. Germline V gene data show CDR1 as SGHVS and CDR2 as FNYEAQ. Unmatched junction bases numbered 5, after V lost 3 bases and J lost 4 bases. There are 15 residues in the CDR3. In DNA form, the CDR3 reads TGTGCCAGCAGCTTCGGACAGGGGGCGAAGTACGAGCAGTACGTC. It codes for CASSFGQGAKYEQYV.

V and J are TRBV6-4 and TRBJ2-7; 7 nucleotides agree with TRBD2. Unmatched junction bases numbered 7, after V lost 6 bases and J lost 5 bases. The CDR3 covers 13 residues. CDR1 is MRHNA, CDR2 SNTAGT, per germline. CDR3 sequence reads: CASSPPGGDEQYV. CDR3 bases: TGTGCCAGCAGCCCACCGGGGGGTGACGAGCAGTACGTC.

The CDR3 DNA follows: TGTGCCAGTACCATGATGGCCGGCACAGATACGCAGTATTTT. Amino acids: CASTMMAGTDTQYF. This chain connects TRBV2 to TRBJ2-3; D gene ambiguous. V was pared by 9 bases and J by 1 base, with 14 bases between. The length of the CDR3 is 14 residues. Per germline, CDR1 SNHLY and CDR2 FYNNEI.

This chain connects TRBV7-8 to TRBJ1-1; a possible D gene is TRBD1 (5 bases). The CDR3 sequence is 19 residues long. Germline loops: CDR1 SGHVS, CDR2 FQNEAQ. V dropped 0 bases and J dropped 1 base, with 21 bases sitting between them. Here the CDR3 reads CASSLARGTGVDRNTEAFF. In nucleotides, the CDR3 is TGTGCCAGCAGCTTAGCGCGAGGGACGGGGGTTGATCGGAACACTGAAGCTTTCTTT.

This chain links TRBV27 with TRBJ2-7; 8 bases fit TRBD1. This CDR3 has 13 amino acids. CDR1 MNHEY and CDR2 SMNVEV come from the germline V gene (reference sequence). Losses at the gene ends were 6 bases for V and 2 bases for J; bases not matched to a gene: 3. CDR3 residues: CASSQGAPYEQYF. In nucleotides, the CDR3 is TGTGCCAGCAGCCAGGGGGCTCCCTACGAGCAGTACTTC.

The chain joins TRBV20-1 to TRBJ1-1; possible D gene TRBD1, 6 bases. This CDR3 comprises 14 residues. With 3 bases removed from V and 4 bases from J, the gap between germline ends came to 15 bases. Germline CDR1 DFQATT, CDR2 SNEGSKA (reference sequence). For the CDR3, the DNA is TGCAGTGCTAGCCCAGGGGATGTGGGCACTGAAGCTTTCTTT. This gives the protein CSASPGDVGTEAFF.

This clonotype has just a few counts. The V and J genes are TRBV6-6 and TRBJ2-3; the D is unclear. Germline V gene lookup returns CDR1 MNHNY and CDR2 SVGAGI (reference sequence). This CDR3 contains 14 residues. Trimming took 8 bases from V and 6 from J, leaving 18 bases between them. CDR3 sequence: CASVQAVQDDTQYF. CDR3 sequence (DNA): TGTGCCAGCGTTCAGGCGGTCCAGGATGATACGCAGTATTTT.

This chain joins TRBV4-3 and TRBJ1-1, with unresolved D. The germline gives CDR1 LGHNA, CDR2 YSLEER. The CDR3 has 11 amino acids. Trimming removed 0 bases from V and 12 bases from J, with 8 bases in between. Here the CDR3 DNA reads TGCGCCAGCAGCCAAGATCGAGGGACTTTCTTT. Its protein is CASSQDRGTFF.

This clonotype was observed at least ten times. The chain carries TRBV7-2 and TRBJ2-7, with D possibly matching TRBD1 (6 bases). The V end was cut by 3 bases, the J end by 6 bases, with 9 bases between. The CDR3 contains 12 residues. Germline values: CDR1 SGHTA, CDR2 FQGNSA. DNA for the CDR3: TGTGCCAGCAGCTTTACAGGGCTCGAGCAGTACGTC. The encoded protein is CASSFTGLEQYV.

This clonotype came up many times. J is TRBJ2-7 and V is TRBV7-9; TRBD1 aligns across 7 bases. V lost 5 bases and J lost 5; bases outside the gene matches: 18. Looked up from germline, CDR1 is SEHNR and CDR2 is FQNEAQ (reference sequence). The CDR3 is made up of 17 amino acids. This CDR3 is CASSTYKYGTELHEQYF. The CDR3 nucleotides are TGTGCCAGCAGCACCTACAAATACGGGACAGAGTTGCACGAGCAGTACTTC.

The chain links TRBV6-5 to TRBJ1-1, with a tentative D call TRBD1 (5 bases). Germline CDR1 reads MNHEY; CDR2 reads SVGAGI. The ends were cut back, 2 bases at V and 10 bases at J, with 23 bases in the middle. The CDR3 covers 16 residues. The CDR3 sequence: CASSYLPGTPAAGAFF. CDR3 DNA sequence: TGTGCCAGCAGTTACCTACCAGGGACCCCCGCCGCCGGAGCTTTCTTT.

The chain links TRBV27 to TRBJ2-3; TRBD2 matches 13 bases. Per the germline V gene, CDR1 is MNHEY and CDR2 is SMNVEV (reference sequence). CDR3 size: 18 residues. Trimming cost V 2 bases and J 0 bases; bases outside gene matches: 5. This CDR3 is CASSLGGLAGPSTDTQYF. The CDR3 nucleotides read TGTGCCAGCAGTTTAGGGGGACTAGCGGGGCCAAGCACAGATACGCAGTATTTT.

CDR3 bases: TGTGCCAGCAGCTTCTGGGGCGGGGAGACTTCCTACAATGAGCAGTTCTTC. It specifies CASSFWGGETSYNEQFF. The rearrangement uses TRBV11-2 and TRBJ2-1; tentative D call: TRBD2 (6 bases). Trimming shortened V by 3 bases and J by 1 base, and 16 bases separated the two germline ends. CDR3 length equals 17 residues. CDR1 is SGHAT and CDR2 is FQNNGV in the germline V gene.